These T cell receptor beta chains were read from a single sample in a study of control samples from healthy donors and cancer patients. Here immunoSEQ multiplex PCR was the method, and the copy in TCRdb shows in-frame clones only, minus some. Here the sample spans about 160,000 clones, over 90% being singletons. The sequenced material came from blood. Receptor source: a young woman in good health. Both conserved end residues are part of each CDR3. A D gene is named only where the DNA matches it firmly. Not every row has a clone size; where given, it reads once, few, many or a size class.

v_call,clone_size,d_call,j_call,cdr3_aa,cdr3_nt
TRBV7-8,once,-,TRBJ1-4,CASSLAFTATNEKLFF,TGTGCCAGCAGCTTAGCGTTTACCGCAACTAATGAAAAACTGTTTTTT
TRBV4-1,-,-,TRBJ1-2,CASSQDSGLNYGYTF,TGCGCCAGCAGCCAAGATTCGGGACTTAACTATGGCTACACCTTC
TRBV28,-,-,TRBJ2-2,CASSTPDRGNTGELFF,TGTGCCAGCAGTACCCCGGACCGCGGGAACACCGGGGAGCTGTTTTTT
TRBV3-1/TRBV3-2,-,-,TRBJ1-3,CASSQDRSSGNTIYF,TGTGCCAGCAGCCAGGACAGAAGCTCTGGAAACACCATATATTTT
TRBV5-1,-,-,TRBJ2-3,CASSGSHPDTQYF,TGCGCCAGCAGCGGTTCTCACCCAGATACGCAGTATTTT
TRBV10-3,-,-,TRBJ1-3,CAISDPVFDTIYF,TGTGCCATCAGTGACCCTGTCTTCGACACCATATATTTT
TRBV7-8,-,TRBD1,TRBJ1-2,CASSLGVTGTGGFLYGYTF,TGTGCCAGCAGCTTAGGGGTAACCGGGACAGGGGGATTCCTCTATGGCTACACCTTC
TRBV6-5,-,TRBD1,TRBJ1-1,CASRPQGAGGTEAFF,TGTGCCAGCAGACCGCAGGGGGCCGGAGGAACTGAAGCTTTCTTT
TRBV2,-,-,TRBJ2-3,CASSEDRTDTQYF,TGTGCCAGCAGTGAGGACCGCACAGATACGCAGTATTTT
TRBV9,-,-,TRBJ1-3,CASSVGGGFGNTIYF,TGTGCCAGCAGCGTAGGGGGAGGGTTTGGAAACACCATATATTTT
TRBV7-3,-,-,TRBJ1-6,CASSLSGTLNSPLHF,TGTGCCAGCAGCTTATCTGGGACACTCAATTCACCCCTCCACTTT
TRBV27,once,-,TRBJ1-2,CASSLSRDPNYGYTF,TGTGCCAGCAGTTTATCCAGGGACCCTAACTATGGCTACACCTTC
TRBV7-9,once,TRBD1,TRBJ1-6,CASSRDSAYNSPLHF,TGTGCCAGCAGCAGGGACAGTGCCTATAATTCACCCCTCCACTTT